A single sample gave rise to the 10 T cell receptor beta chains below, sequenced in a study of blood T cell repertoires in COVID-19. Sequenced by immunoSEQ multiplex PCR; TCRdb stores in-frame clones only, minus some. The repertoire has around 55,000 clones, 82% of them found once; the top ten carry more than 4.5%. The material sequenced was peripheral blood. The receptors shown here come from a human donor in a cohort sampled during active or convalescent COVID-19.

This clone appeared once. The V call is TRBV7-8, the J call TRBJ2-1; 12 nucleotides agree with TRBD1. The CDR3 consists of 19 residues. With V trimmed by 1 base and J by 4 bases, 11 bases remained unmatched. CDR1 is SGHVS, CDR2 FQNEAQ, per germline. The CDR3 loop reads CASSLGRGTGGAVYNEQFF. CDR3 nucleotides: TGTGCCAGCAGCTTAGGACGGGGGACAGGGGGCGCGGTATACAATGAGCAGTTCTTC.

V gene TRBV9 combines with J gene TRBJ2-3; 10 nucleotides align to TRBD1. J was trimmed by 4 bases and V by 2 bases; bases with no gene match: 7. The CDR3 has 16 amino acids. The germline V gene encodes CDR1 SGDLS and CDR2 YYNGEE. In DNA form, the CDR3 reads TGTGCCAGCAGCGTTGCCGGGACAGGGGTCCCAGATACGCAGTATTTT. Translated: CASSVAGTGVPDTQYF.

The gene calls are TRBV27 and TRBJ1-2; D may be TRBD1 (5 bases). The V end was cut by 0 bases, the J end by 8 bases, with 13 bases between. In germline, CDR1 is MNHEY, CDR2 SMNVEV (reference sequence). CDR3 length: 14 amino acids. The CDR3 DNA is TGTGCCAGCAGTTTATCGGAAAAGGGGCACGGCTACACCTTC. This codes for CASSLSEKGHGYTF.

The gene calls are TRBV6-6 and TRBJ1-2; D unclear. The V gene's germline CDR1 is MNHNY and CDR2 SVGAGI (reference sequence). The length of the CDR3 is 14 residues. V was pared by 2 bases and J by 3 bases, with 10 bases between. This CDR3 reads CASSYTDTYYGYTF. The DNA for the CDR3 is TGTGCCAGCAGTTACACTGACACGTACTATGGCTACACCTTC.

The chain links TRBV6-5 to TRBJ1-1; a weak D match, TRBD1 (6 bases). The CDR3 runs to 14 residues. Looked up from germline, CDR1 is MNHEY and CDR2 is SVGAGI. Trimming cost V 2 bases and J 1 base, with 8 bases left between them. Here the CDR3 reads CASSYGQRNTEAFF. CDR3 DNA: TGTGCCAGCAGTTACGGACAGCGGAACACTGAAGCTTTCTTT.

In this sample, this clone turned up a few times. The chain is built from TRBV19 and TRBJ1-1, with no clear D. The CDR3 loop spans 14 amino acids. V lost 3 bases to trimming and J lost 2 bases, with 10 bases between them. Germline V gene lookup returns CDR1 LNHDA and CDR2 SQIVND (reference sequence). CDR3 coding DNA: TGTGCCAGTAGTATCCTTGGACTAAACACTGAAGCTTTCTTT. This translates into CASSILGLNTEAFF.

CDR3 sequence: CASSQDFGVGSRAKAAKYGYTF. The CDR3 region has the DNA TGTGCCAGCAGCCAAGATTTTGGGGTGGGTTCGAGGGCGAAGGCGGCCAAATATGGCTACACCTTC. V and J are TRBV4-2 and TRBJ1-2; no firm D call. Trimming stripped 0 bases from V and 5 bases from J, with 34 bases between. The CDR3 runs 22 residues. Germline V gene sequence: CDR1 LGHNA, CDR2 YNFKEQ.

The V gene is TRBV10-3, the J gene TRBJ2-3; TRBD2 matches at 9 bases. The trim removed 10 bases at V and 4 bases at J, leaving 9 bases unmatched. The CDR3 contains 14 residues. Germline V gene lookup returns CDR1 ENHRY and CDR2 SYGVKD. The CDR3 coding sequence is TGTGCCAGCGGGGGGGGGCCTAGCCCAGATACGCAGTATTTT. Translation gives CASGGGPSPDTQYF.

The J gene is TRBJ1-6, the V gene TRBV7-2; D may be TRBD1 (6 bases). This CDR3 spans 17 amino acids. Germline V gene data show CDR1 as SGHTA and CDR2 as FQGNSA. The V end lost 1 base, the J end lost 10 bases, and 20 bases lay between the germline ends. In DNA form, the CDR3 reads TGTGCCAGCAGCTTAGGACCGCGGGGGGGGGCAGGGTCACCCCTCCACTTT. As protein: CASSLGPRGGAGSPLHF.

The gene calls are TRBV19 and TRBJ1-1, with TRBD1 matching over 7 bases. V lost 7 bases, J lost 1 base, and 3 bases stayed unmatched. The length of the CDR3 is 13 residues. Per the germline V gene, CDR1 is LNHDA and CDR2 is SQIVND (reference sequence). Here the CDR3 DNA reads TGTGCCAGTAAGGACAGGAGGAACACTGAAGCTTTCTTT. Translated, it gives CASKDRRNTEAFF. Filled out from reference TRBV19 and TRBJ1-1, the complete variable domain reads DGGITQSPKYLFRKEGQNVTLSCEQNLNHDAMYWYRQDPGQGLRLIYYSQIVNDFQKGDIAEGYSVSREKKESFPLTVTSAQKNPTAFYLCASKDRRNTEAFFGQGTRLTVV.